The sample holds a few counts of the clone carrying this TCR beta chain. Its antigen is not known. The data were taken from a study of blood T cells in healthy people across ages. Regarding the study as a whole: Both higher diversity and more naive CD4+ cells marked long-lived donors when set against aged donors.

Germline V gene data show CDR1 as MNHEY and CDR2 as SVGEGT. This CDR3 comprises 15 residues. The V gene end was trimmed by 2 bases and the J gene end by 4 bases; junction bases not matched to a gene: 4. Combining a sample-barcoded 5' primer with a J-beta primer mix, a second PCR ran for 7 to 11 cycles. Using its own MiXCR run on the 5' RACE reads, TCRdb lists one record per CDR3 protein. The repertoire holds 1,500,000 or so distinct CDR3 sequences, around 55% seen once, with roughly 7% in the top ten. Isolated PBMCs totaled at least 7 million in each sample. The TCR was taken from a man aged 18 to 30 in good health. Sequencing was performed on blood. The V gene is TRBV6-2 or TRBV6-3, the J gene TRBJ2-1; 8 bases are a match to TRBD1. The DNA for the CDR3 is TGTGCCAGCAGTTACCAGGGGGCAGCTTACAATGAGCAGTTCTTC. Amino acid sequence: CASSYQGAAYNEQFF.